Following are 9 T cell receptor beta chains from one sample sequenced in a study of blood T cell repertoires in COVID-19. The assay was immunoSEQ multiplex PCR, and TCRdb's table has in-frame clones only and misses some. This table holds about 59,000 clones, 60% to 80% found once. The specimen was peripheral blood. These receptors were taken from a man at least 80 years old with acute or convalescent COVID-19.

This clone is deemed medium-sized. The chain employs TRBV2 and TRBJ1-1, with D unclear. The CDR3 has 12 amino acids. The germline V gene has CDR1 SNHLY and CDR2 FYNNEI. V lost 6 bases, J lost 7 bases, and 12 bases lay in between. The CDR3 is CASRKDRGEAFF. The DNA of the CDR3 is TGTGCCAGCAGGAAGGACCGGGGTGAAGCTTTCTTT.

The genes are TRBV5-1 and TRBJ1-2, with TRBD1 identical over 9 bases. The CDR3 loop spans 16 amino acids. The ends lost 4 bases at V and 6 bases at J; junction bases unmatched: 13. Per the germline V gene, CDR1 is SGHRS and CDR2 is YFSETQ. In nucleotides, the CDR3 is TGCGCCAGCAGCCTACCTTCCGGGACAGGGAGCCATGGCTACACCTTC. Translation: CASSLPSGTGSHGYTF. Complete variable domain (other parts from reference TRBV5-1 and TRBJ1-2): KAGVTQTPRYLIKTRGQQVTLSCSPISGHRSVSWYQQTPGQGLQFLFEYFSETQRNKGNFPGRFSGRQFSNSRSEMNVSTLELGDSALYLCASSLPSGTGSHGYTFGSGTRLTVV.

The gene calls are TRBV5-1 and TRBJ2-5; D possibly corresponds to TRBD1 (7 bases). This CDR3 is 15 amino acids long. CDR1 and CDR2 from the germline V gene are SGHRS and YFSETQ. Trimming pared 3 bases from V and 2 bases from J, leaving 14 bases between. In nucleotides, the CDR3 is TGCGCCAGCAGCTCTCAGGGGGGTAAGCAAGAGACCCAGTACTTC. Translating gives CASSSQGGKQETQYF.

As concerns this clone: Other DNA variants within this sample encode the same CDR3. The V gene is TRBV18, the J gene TRBJ2-7; weak D call: TRBD2 (6 bases). In germline, CDR1 is KGHSH, CDR2 LQKENI. The length of the CDR3 is 13 residues. The V gene lost 6 bases and the J gene lost 0 bases, with 9 bases spanning the gap. CDR3 sequence (DNA): TGTGCCAGCTCCCCCGGGAGCTCCTACGAGCAGTACTTC. This translates into CASSPGSSYEQYF.

The rearrangement joins TRBV6-5 to TRBJ2-5; D is ambiguous. Trimming shortened V by 0 bases and J by 2 bases, and 10 bases separated the two germline ends. Germline V gene lookup returns CDR1 MNHEY and CDR2 SVGAGI. This CDR3 is built from 15 residues. The CDR3 region is CASSYSKVGQETQYF. CDR3 bases: TGTGCCAGCAGTTACTCGAAAGTCGGTCAAGAGACCCAGTACTTC.

The CDR3: CASGPGGHIYF. In nucleotides, the CDR3 is TGTGCTAGTGGTCCGGGGGGACACATATATTTT. The chain uses TRBV12-5 and TRBJ1-3; maybe TRBD1 (6 bases). The CDR3 is 11 amino acids. Trimming cost V 5 bases and J 12 bases, with 11 bases left between them. In germline, CDR1 is LGHNT, CDR2 FRNRAP.

The rearrangement uses TRBV7-8 and TRBJ1-2, with 9 bases aligning to TRBD1. V shed 5 bases and J 0 bases; nucleotides not matched to a gene: 10. This CDR3 has 17 amino acids. Germline CDR1 reads SGHVS; CDR2 reads FQNEAQ. The CDR3 is CASSRRDRANSNYGYTF. The CDR3 region has the DNA TGTGCCAGCAGCCGTCGGGACAGGGCCAATTCTAACTATGGCTACACCTTC. Full variable domain (outside the CDR3, taken from reference TRBV7-8 and TRBJ1-2): GAGVSQSPRYKVAKRGQDVALRCDPISGHVSLFWYQQALGQGPEFLTYFQNEAQLDKSGLPSDRFFAERPEGSVSTLKIQRTQQEDSAVYLCASSRRDRANSNYGYTFGSGTRLTVV.

V gene TRBV2 combines with J gene TRBJ1-6; the match to TRBD1 covers 8 bases. The germline V gene has CDR1 SNHLY and CDR2 FYNNEI. The CDR3 length is 15 residues. With V trimmed by 4 bases and J by 7 bases, 6 bases remained unmatched. This chain's CDR3 is CASSAGTGENSPLHF. The DNA for the CDR3 is TGTGCCAGCAGTGCCGGGACAGGAGAGAATTCACCCCTCCACTTT.

The J gene is TRBJ2-3, the V gene TRBV9; no clear D gene. Per germline, CDR1 SGDLS and CDR2 YYNGEE. Trimming took off 3 bases at V and 8 bases at J, with 13 bases between the two ends. The length of the CDR3 is 13 residues. CDR3 coding DNA: TGTGCCAGCAGCGGGTCAGGCTTTCGTACGCAGTATTTT. Translation: CASSGSGFRTQYF.